This T cell receptor beta chain was identified in a study of T cells in Graves' hyperthyroidism and ophthalmopathy. Whole-study findings and limits: Separation of ophthalmopathy from stable hyperthyroidism was achieved by a 13 V-J model.

The sample holds many counts of this clonotype. Its antigen remains unknown. TCR beta CDR3 sequences were amplified from RNA transcripts. A set of HTBI primers served as the primers for a first-round RT-PCR of the TCR CDR3. MiXCR was run by TCRdb on the multiplex PCR reads, yielding one entry per CDR3 protein. The sample has 300,000 to 450,000 distinct CDR3 sequences; approximately 15% are singletons. An absence of ophthalmopathy progression within 18 months meant stable Graves' hyperthyroidism. The authors took PBMCs from 8 to 10 ml fresh peripheral blood. CDR3 length: 13 amino acids. Germline V gene sequence: CDR1 ENHRY, CDR2 SYGVKD. V lost 2 bases, J lost 1 base, and 5 bases lay in between.

Sequencing was performed on blood. The source of this sequence is a woman in her fifties or sixties with Graves' hyperthyroidism. This chain connects TRBV10-3 to TRBJ2-5; D remains ambiguous. CDR3 in DNA: TGTGCCATCAGTGAGGGAACCCAAGAGACCCAGTACTTC. This gives the protein CAISEGTQETQYF.